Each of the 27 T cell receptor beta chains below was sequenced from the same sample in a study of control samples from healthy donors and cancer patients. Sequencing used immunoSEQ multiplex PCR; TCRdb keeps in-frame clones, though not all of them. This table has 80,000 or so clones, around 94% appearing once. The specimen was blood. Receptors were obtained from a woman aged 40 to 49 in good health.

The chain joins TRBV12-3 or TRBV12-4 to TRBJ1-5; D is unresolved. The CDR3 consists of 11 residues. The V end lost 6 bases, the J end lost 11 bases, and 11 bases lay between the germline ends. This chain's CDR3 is CASSLGEAQHF. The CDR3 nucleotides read TGTGCCAGCAGCCTGGGAGAAGCCCAGCATTTT.

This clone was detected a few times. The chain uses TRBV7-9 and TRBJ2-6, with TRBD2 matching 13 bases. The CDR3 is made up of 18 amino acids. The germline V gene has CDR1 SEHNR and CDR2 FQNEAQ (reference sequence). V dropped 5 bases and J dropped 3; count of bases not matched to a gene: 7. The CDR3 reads CASSTKLAGGLGANVLTF. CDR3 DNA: TGTGCCAGCAGCACCAAACTAGCGGGGGGGCTTGGGGCCAACGTCCTGACTTTC. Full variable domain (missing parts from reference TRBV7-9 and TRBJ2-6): DTGVSQNPRHKITKRGQNVTFRCDPISEHNRLYWYRQTLGQGPEFLTYFQNEAQLEKSRLLSDRFSAERPKGSFSTLEIQRTEQGDSAMYLCASSTKLAGGLGANVLTFGAGSRLTVL.

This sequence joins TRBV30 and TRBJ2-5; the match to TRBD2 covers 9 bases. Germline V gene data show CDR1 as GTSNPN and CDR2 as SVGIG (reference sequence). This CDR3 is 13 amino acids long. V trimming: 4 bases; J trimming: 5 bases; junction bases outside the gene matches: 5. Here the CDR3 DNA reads TGTGCCTGGAATAGCGGGGGTGGGGAGACCCAGTACTTC. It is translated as CAWNSGGGETQYF.

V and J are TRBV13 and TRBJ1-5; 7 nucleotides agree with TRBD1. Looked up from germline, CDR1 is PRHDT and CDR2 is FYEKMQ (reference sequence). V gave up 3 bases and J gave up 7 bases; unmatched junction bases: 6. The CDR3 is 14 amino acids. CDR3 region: CASSFSGGDQPQHF. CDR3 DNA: TGTGCCAGCAGCTTCTCAGGGGGTGACCAGCCCCAGCATTTT.

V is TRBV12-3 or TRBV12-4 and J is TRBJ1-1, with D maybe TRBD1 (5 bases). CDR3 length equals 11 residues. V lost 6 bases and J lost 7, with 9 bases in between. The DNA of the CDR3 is TGTGCCAGCAGCCCCGGGGGTGAAGCTTTCTTT. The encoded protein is CASSPGGEAFF.

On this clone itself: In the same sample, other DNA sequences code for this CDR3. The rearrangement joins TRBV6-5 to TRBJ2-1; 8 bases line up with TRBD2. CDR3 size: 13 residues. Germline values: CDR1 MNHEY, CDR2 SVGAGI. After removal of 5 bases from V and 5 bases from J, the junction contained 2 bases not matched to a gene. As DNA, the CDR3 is TGTGCCAGCAGTCTAGCGGGCCACAATGAGCAGTTCTTC. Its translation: CASSLAGHNEQFF.

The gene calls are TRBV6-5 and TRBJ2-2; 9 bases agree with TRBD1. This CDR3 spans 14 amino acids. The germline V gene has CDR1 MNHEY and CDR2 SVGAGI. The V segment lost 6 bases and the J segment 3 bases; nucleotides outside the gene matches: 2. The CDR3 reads CASSRDRDTGELFF. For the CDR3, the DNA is TGTGCCAGCAGCCGGGACAGGGACACCGGGGAGCTGTTTTTT.

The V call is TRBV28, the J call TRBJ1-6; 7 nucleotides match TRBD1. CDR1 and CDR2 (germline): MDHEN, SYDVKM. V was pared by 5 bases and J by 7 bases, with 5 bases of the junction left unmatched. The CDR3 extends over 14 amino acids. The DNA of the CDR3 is TGTGCCAGCAGTGGAGGGACAGTAAATTCACCCCTCCACTTT. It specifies CASSGGTVNSPLHF.

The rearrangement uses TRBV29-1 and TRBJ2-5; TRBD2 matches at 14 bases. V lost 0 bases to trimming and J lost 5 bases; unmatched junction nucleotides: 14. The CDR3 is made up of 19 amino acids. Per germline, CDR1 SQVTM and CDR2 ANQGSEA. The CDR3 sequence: CSVEDWGLAGAIGRETQYF. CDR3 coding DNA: TGCAGCGTTGAAGATTGGGGACTAGCGGGGGCCATCGGCAGGGAGACCCAGTACTTC.

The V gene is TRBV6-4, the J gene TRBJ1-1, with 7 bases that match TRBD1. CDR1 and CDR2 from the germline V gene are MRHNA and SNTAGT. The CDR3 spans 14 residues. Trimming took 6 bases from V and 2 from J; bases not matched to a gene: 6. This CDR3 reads CASSVDRANTEAFF. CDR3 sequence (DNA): TGTGCCAGCAGCGTCGACAGGGCCAACACTGAAGCTTTCTTT.

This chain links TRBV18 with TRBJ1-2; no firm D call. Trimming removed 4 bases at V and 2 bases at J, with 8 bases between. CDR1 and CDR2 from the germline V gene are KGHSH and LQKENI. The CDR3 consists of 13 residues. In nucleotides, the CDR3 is TGTGCCAGCTCACGTGGAGAGAACTATGGCTACACCTTC. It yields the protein CASSRGENYGYTF.

The CDR3 loop reads CASSQAFRGPYGYTF. The CDR3 bases are TGTGCCAGCAGCCAAGCCTTTAGGGGGCCCTATGGCTACACCTTC. This chain joins TRBV14 and TRBJ1-2; TRBD1 agrees at 7 bases. There are 15 residues in the CDR3. J gave up 4 bases and V 1 base, and 6 bases lay outside the gene matches. Germline lookup yields CDR1 SGHDN and CDR2 FVKESK.

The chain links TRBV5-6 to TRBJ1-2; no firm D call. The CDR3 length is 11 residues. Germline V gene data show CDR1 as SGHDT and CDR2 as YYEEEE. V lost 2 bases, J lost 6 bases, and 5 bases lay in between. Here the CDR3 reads CASSLFDGYTF. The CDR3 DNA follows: TGTGCCAGCAGCTTATTTGATGGCTACACCTTC. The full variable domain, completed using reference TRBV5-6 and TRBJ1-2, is DAGVTQSPTHLIKTRGQQVTLRCSPKSGHDTVSWYQQALGQGPQFIFQYYEEEERQRGNFPDRFSGHQFPNYSSELNVNALLLGDSALYLCASSLFDGYTFGSGTRLTVV.

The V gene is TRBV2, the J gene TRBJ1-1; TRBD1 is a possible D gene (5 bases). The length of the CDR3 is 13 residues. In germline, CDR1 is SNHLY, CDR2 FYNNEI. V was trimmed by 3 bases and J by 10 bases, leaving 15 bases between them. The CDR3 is CASSDRGVGVAFF. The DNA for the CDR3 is TGTGCCAGCAGTGATCGGGGGGTCGGGGTAGCTTTCTTT.

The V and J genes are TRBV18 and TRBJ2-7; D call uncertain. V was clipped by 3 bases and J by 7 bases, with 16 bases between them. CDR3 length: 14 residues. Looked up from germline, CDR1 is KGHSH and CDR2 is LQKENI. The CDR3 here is CASSPPRRIMEQYF. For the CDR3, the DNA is TGTGCCAGCTCACCGCCGAGGCGAATCATGGAGCAGTACTTC. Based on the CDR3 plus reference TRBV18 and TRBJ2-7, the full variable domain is NAGVMQNPRHLVRRRGQEARLRCSPMKGHSHVYWYRQLPEEGLKFMVYLQKENIIDESGMPKERFSAEFPKEGPSILRIQQVVRGDSAAYFCASSPPRRIMEQYFGPGTRLTVT.

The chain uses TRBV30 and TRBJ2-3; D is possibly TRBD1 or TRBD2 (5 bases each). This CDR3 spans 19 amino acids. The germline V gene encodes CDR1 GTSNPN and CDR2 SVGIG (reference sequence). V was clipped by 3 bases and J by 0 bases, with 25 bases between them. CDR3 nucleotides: TGTGCCTGGAGCCCGACATTGGGGACGCTACCTCTGAGCACAGATACGCAGTATTTT. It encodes CAWSPTLGTLPLSTDTQYF.

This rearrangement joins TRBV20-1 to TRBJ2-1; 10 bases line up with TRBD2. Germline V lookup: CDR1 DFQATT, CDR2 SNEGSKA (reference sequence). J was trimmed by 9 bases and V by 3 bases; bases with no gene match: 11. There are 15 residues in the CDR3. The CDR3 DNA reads TGCAGTGCTAGTATGGGGACTAGCGACCACGGTGAGCAGTTCTTC. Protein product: CSASMGTSDHGEQFF.

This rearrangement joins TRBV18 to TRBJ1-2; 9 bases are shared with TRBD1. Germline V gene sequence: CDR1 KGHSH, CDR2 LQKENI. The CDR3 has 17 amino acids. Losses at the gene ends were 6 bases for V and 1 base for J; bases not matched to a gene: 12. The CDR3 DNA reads TGTGCCAGCTCGTCCAATGAACAGGGACAGGGTAACTATGGCTACACCTTC. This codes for CASSSNEQGQGNYGYTF.

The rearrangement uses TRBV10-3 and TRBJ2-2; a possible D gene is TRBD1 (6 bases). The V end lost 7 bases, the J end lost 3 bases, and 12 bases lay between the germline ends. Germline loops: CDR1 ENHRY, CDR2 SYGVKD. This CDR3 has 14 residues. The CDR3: CAITDRSDTGELFF. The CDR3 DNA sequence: TGTGCCATCACTGACAGGTCGGACACCGGGGAGCTGTTTTTT.

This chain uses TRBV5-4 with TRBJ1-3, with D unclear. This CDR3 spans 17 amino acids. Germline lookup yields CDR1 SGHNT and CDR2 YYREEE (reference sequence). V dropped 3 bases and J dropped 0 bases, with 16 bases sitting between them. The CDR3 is CASSSIHQSYSGNTIYF. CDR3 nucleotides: TGTGCCAGCAGCTCCATCCACCAGTCCTACTCTGGAAACACCATATATTTT. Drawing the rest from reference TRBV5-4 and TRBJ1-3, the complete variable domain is ETGVTQSPTHLIKTRGQQVTLRCSSQSGHNTVSWYQQALGQGPQFIFQYYREEENGRGNFPPRFSGLQFPNYSSELNVNALELDDSALYLCASSSIHQSYSGNTIYFGEGSWLTVV.

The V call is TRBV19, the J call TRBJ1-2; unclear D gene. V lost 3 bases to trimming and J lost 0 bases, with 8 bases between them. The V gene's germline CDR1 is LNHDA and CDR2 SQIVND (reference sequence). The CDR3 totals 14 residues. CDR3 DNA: TGTGCCAGTAGTATCATGGACTCTAACTATGGCTACACCTTC. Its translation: CASSIMDSNYGYTF.

The chain's CDR3 is CASRLGWTGANYGYTF. CDR3 DNA: TGCGCCAGCAGACTGGGGTGGACAGGGGCAAACTATGGCTACACCTTC. This chain joins TRBV5-1 and TRBJ1-2, with 9 bases lining up with TRBD1. The length of the CDR3 is 16 residues. CDR1 is SGHRS and CDR2 is YFSETQ in the germline V gene. With 5 bases clipped from V and 2 bases from J, the junction kept 10 bases outside the gene matches.

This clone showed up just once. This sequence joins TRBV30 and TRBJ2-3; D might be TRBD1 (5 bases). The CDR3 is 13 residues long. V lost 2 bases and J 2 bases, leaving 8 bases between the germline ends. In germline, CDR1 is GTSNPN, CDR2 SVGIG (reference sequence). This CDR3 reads CAWSQGDTDTQYF. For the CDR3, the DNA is TGTGCCTGGAGTCAAGGGGACACAGATACGCAGTATTTT.

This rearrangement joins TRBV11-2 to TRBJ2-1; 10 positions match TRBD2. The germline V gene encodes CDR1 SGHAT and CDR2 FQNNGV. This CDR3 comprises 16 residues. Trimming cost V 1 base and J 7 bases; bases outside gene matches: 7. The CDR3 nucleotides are TGTGCCAGCAGCTTAGCGGGGACTAGCGCCCGGAATGAGCAGTTCTTC. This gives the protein CASSLAGTSARNEQFF.

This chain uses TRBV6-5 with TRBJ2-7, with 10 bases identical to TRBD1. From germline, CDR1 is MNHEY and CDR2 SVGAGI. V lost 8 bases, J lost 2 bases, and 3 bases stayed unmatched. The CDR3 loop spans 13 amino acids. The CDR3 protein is CASRGTGAYEQYF. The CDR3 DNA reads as TGTGCCAGCCGAGGGACAGGGGCCTACGAGCAGTACTTC.

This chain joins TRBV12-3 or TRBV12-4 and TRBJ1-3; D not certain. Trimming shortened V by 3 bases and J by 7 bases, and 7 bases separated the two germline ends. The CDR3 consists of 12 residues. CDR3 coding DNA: TGTGCCAGCAGTTTGAGTTCGAACACCATATATTTT. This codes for CASSLSSNTIYF.

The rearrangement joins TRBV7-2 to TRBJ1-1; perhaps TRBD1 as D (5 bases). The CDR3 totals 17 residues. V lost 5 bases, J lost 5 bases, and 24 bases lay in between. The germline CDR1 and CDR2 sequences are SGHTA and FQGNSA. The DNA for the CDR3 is TGTGCCAGCAGCCTCCCCGGGACGTCCTTCGTGAGGACTGAAGCTTTCTTT. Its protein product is CASSLPGTSFVRTEAFF.